The source of this T cell receptor (beta chain) is a study of identical twins. Unique molecular identifiers were present on the cDNA, and a universal primer site came from template switching. TCRdb used MiXCR to reprocess the 5' RACE reads, holding one entry per CDR3 protein. The repertoire holds fewer than 650,000 distinct CDR3 sequences, about 7% seen once, with around 1.6% in the top ten. Germline V gene data show CDR1 as SGHRS and CDR2 as YFSETQ. The V gene end was trimmed by 5 bases and the J gene end by 5 bases; junction bases not matched to a gene: 12. CDR3 length: 15 amino acids. The study's findings and limits: Abundant beta clonotypes from cord blood bore fewer insertions; memory repertoires lacked this pattern.

This clonotype came up a few times. Its antigen remains unidentified. These records were also assigned to another study, of yellow fever vaccine responses in identical twins.

The chain joins TRBV5-1 to TRBJ2-5, with 7 bases that match TRBD2. Sequencing input: PBMCs. The origin of this receptor is a woman aged 18-29 years in good health. CDR3 in amino acids: CASRGGGSLSETQYF. The CDR3 nucleotides read TGCGCCAGCAGAGGTGGCGGGAGTCTCTCGGAGACCCAGTACTTC.